The clone carrying this T cell receptor beta chain was seen more than once but under ten times. The antigen is undetermined. The sample is drawn from a study of human T cells and chemical hapten exposure. Study conclusions and caveats: Compared with pre-sensitization or healthy control sets, expanded TCRs clustered more.

Losses at the gene ends were 2 bases for V and 6 bases for J; bases not matched to a gene: 6. Germline V gene sequence: CDR1 LGHDT, CDR2 YNNKEL (reference sequence). The CDR3 is made up of 15 amino acids. Stated time point: pre-sensitization, week 0. Documented treatment: therapeutic diphenylcyclopropenone sensitization with weekly scalp DPC. TCRdb itself ran the RACE reads through MiXCR, one entry per CDR3 protein. The table lists some 200,000 distinct CDR3 sequences, about 31% of them singletons, with less than 3.5% in the top ten. The TCR comes from a woman under 40 with alopecia areata. Some clones in this sample may be carry-over from other donors' samples. The sequences come from whole blood, collected in connection with sensitization to the hapten diphenylcyclopropenone (DPC). This chain links TRBV3-1 with TRBJ1-3; 8 bases are shared with TRBD1. CDR3 coding DNA: TGTGCCAGCAGCCAACAGGGGGCTAAGGAAAACACCATATATTTT. Its translation is CASSQQGAKENTIYF.